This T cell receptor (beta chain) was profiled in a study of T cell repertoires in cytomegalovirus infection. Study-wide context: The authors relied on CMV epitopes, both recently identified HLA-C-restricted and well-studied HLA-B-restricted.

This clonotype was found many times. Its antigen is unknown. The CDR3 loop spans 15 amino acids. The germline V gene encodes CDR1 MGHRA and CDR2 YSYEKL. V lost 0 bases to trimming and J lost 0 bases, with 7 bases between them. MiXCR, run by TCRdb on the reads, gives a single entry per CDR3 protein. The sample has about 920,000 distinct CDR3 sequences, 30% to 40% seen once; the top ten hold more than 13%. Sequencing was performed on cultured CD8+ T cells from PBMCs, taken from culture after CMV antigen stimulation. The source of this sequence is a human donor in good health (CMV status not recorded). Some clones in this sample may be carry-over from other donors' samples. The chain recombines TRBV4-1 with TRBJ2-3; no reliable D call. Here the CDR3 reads CASSQEGFSTDTQYF. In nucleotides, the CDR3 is TGCGCCAGCAGCCAAGAAGGGTTCAGCACAGATACGCAGTATTTT.